This is a list of T cell receptor beta chains from one sample in a study of shared clonotypes between healthy human individuals. Assay used: immunoSEQ multiplex PCR; TCRdb lists only in-frame clones, some missing. The sample contains roughly 810,000 clones, 96% of which appear only once. What was sequenced was naive CD8+ T cells sorted from blood. These receptors all stem from a man aged 25-45 years in good health. Each CDR3 is given with its conserved first and last residue. Fields, in order: V gene, clone size, D gene, J gene, CDR3 DNA, CDR3 protein. D genes are given only for firm matches. A clone size is listed for some rows: how often the clone was seen (once, few, many), or a class if it is expanded.

TRBV19	.	TRBD2	TRBJ2-7	TGTGCCAGTAGTGCAACTAGCGGGAGACCCTTCAGCTCCTACGAGCAGTACTTC	CASSATSGRPFSSYEQYF
TRBV5-1	.	.	TRBJ2-1	TGCGCCAGCAGCTTGGGGAGCTCCTACAATGAGCAGTTCTTC	CASSLGSSYNEQFF
TRBV11-2	.	TRBD2	TRBJ2-1	TGTGCCAGCAGCTATCCGGGACTAGGAACCAGCGAACAGTTCTTC	CASSYPGLGTSEQFF
TRBV4-1	.	TRBD2	TRBJ2-1	TGCGCCAGCAGCCAAGATAATAGCGGGACCTCACCCAATGAGCAGTTCTTC	CASSQDNSGTSPNEQFF
TRBV6-5	.	.	TRBJ2-5	.	CASSSSGLAAQETQYF
TRBV5-6	.	.	TRBJ2-3	TGTGCCAGCAGCTTGTGGCTCGGGGATACGCAGTATTTT	CASSLWLGDTQYF
TRBV4-1	.	TRBD1	TRBJ2-7	TGCGCCAGCAGCCAAAGGGGGACAGTCCCCTACGAGCAGTACTTC	CASSQRGTVPYEQYF
TRBV5-4	.	.	TRBJ2-1	TGTGCCAGCAGCCAGTCTGAGGGAAGAAAGCAGTTCTTC	CASSQSEGRKQFF
TRBV19	few	.	TRBJ1-1	TGTGCCAGTAGTATAAGGGGACAGAACACTGAAGCTTTCTTT	CASSIRGQNTEAFF
TRBV5-6	once	.	TRBJ2-7	TGTGCCAGCAGCTTGGCTCAGGGTGTAAACTACGAGCAGTACTTC	CASSLAQGVNYEQYF
TRBV28	.	.	TRBJ1-1	TGTGCCAGCTCCACCTCCGCGGAGGACGACACTGAAGCTTTCTTT	CASSTSAEDDTEAFF
TRBV2	.	.	TRBJ2-3	TGTGCCAGCAGTGAAGGTCCACAGCTCATTAGCACAGATACGCAGTATTTT	CASSEGPQLISTDTQYF
TRBV6-1	.	.	TRBJ2-7	TGTGCCAGCAGTGAAGGCACCTCCTACGAGCAGTACTTC	CASSEGTSYEQYF
TRBV21-1	few	.	TRBJ2-5	TGTGCCAGCAGCGCTAGGGGGGGTGAGACCCAGTACTTC	CASSARGGETQYF
TRBV7-9	.	TRBD2	TRBJ2-1	TGTGCCAGCATCCCGAATGTCCTAGCGGGCGATGAGCAGTTCTTC	CASIPNVLAGDEQFF
TRBV29-1	.	.	TRBJ1-2	TGCAGCGGACGGGTGGCGGACAGCCATGGCTACACCTTC	CSGRVADSHGYTF
TRBV6-1	.	.	TRBJ2-2	TGTGCCAGCAGTTTCGCTGGGGAGCTGTTTTTT	CASSFAGELFF
TRBV4-1	once	.	TRBJ2-3	TGCGCCAGCAGCCAAGGTCGCGGGTCGGATACGCAGTATTTT	CASSQGRGSDTQYF
TRBV27	.	.	TRBJ2-7	TGTGCCAGCAGTTTGACGGGTACCTACGAGCAGTACTTC	CASSLTGTYEQYF
TRBV28	.	TRBD1	TRBJ2-7	TGTGCCAGCAGTTGGGACAGGTTCTCCGAGCAGTACTTC	CASSWDRFSEQYF
TRBV28	.	.	TRBJ2-7	TGTGCCAGCAGTTTATACGGACATAACTCCTACGAGCAGTACTTC	CASSLYGHNSYEQYF
TRBV7-8	.	.	TRBJ1-2	TGTGCCAGCAGCTTAGCGCCGGGAGGGGCTGGCTATGGCTACACCTTC	CASSLAPGGAGYGYTF
TRBV11-3	once	.	TRBJ2-3	TGTGCCAGCAGCCCAGATACGTCCACAGATACGCAGTATTTT	CASSPDTSTDTQYF
TRBV15	.	.	TRBJ1-5	TGTGCCACCAGCTTGACACCTAGCAATCAGCCCCAGCATTTT	CATSLTPSNQPQHF
TRBV27	.	.	TRBJ1-5	TGTGCCAGCAGTTCCATCCCCCAGCGAGGTCAGCCCCAGCATTTT	CASSSIPQRGQPQHF
TRBV13	.	.	TRBJ2-7	TGTGCCAGCAGCTCGAATACAGGGCCTGGCGAGCAGTACTTC	CASSSNTGPGEQYF
TRBV10-3	.	.	TRBJ1-1	TGTGCCTCCGACGACGGAGCCCCTATGAACACTGAAGCTTTCTTT	CASDDGAPMNTEAFF
TRBV27	.	.	TRBJ2-5	TGTGCCAGCAACCCTAGGGGCAGGCTTGGAGAGACCCAGTACTTC	CASNPRGRLGETQYF
TRBV30	.	TRBD1	TRBJ2-7	TGTGCCTGGAGTGAGGGACAGGGTTTCAACGAGCAGTACTTC	CAWSEGQGFNEQYF
TRBV11-2	.	.	TRBJ2-7	TGTGCCAGCAGCTTAGATCCCGGCAGGGCCCTAACCTACGAGCAGTACTTC	CASSLDPGRALTYEQYF
TRBV2	once	TRBD2	TRBJ2-1	TGTGCCAGCAGTGTGGGCGGGAGGAACTACAATGAGCAGTTCTTC	CASSVGGRNYNEQFF
TRBV7-9	.	.	TRBJ2-1	TGTGCCAGCAGCTTAACAGGGACTTCCTACAATGAGCAGTTCTTC	CASSLTGTSYNEQFF
TRBV27	few	TRBD1	TRBJ1-1	TGTGCCAGCAGTTTGGGACAGGGGGTCTGGAACACTGAAGCTTTCTTT	CASSLGQGVWNTEAFF
TRBV15	.	TRBD2	TRBJ2-5	TGTGCCACCAGCACTGGAGCGGGGGGGGAAGAGACCCAGTACTTC	CATSTGAGGEETQYF
TRBV27	once	.	TRBJ1-5	TGTGCCAGCAGTTTAAGTGATAGCAATCAGCCCCAGCATTTT	CASSLSDSNQPQHF
TRBV6-1	once	.	TRBJ2-1	TGTGCCAGCAGTGACGTCGCGGACGAGCAGTTCTTC	CASSDVADEQFF
TRBV7-9	.	TRBD1	TRBJ2-3	TGTGCCAGCAGCCCAGCAGACAGGGGCCCCCCCAATACGCAGTATTTT	CASSPADRGPPNTQYF
TRBV5-6	.	TRBD2	TRBJ2-7	TGTGCCAGCAGCTTGGTCGAGCGGGGCTACGAGCAGTACTTC	CASSLVERGYEQYF
TRBV2	.	TRBD2	TRBJ2-1	TGTGCCAGCCCGAGGGCGGGAGTTAGCTCCTACAATGAGCAGTTCTTC	CASPRAGVSSYNEQFF
TRBV10-3	once	TRBD2	TRBJ2-1	TGTGCCATCATGCCTAGCGGGAGCGTATACAATGAGCAGTTCTTC	CAIMPSGSVYNEQFF
TRBV7-8	.	TRBD2	TRBJ2-1	TGTGCCAGCAGCTTACTCAAACTAGCGGGAGGGCGAAATGAGCAGTTCTTC	CASSLLKLAGGRNEQFF
TRBV19	.	.	TRBJ2-3	TGTGCCAGTAGTATAGGCGGGGTCATCGACCTCGGGGGTAGCGCAGATACGCAGTATTTT	CASSIGGVIDLGGSADTQYF